This T cell receptor (beta chain) was profiled in a study of blood T cell repertoires in COVID-19. Germline V gene lookup returns CDR1 MNHNY and CDR2 SVGAGI (reference sequence). V dropped 7 bases and J dropped 0 bases, with 13 bases sitting between them. The CDR3 spans 15 residues. Measured with immunoSEQ multiplex PCR; TCRdb has only the in-frame clones, and not every one. The sample has about 140,000 clones, about 91% seen once; the top ten hold 1.5%. The genes are TRBV6-6 and TRBJ2-1, with D possibly being TRBD2 (5 bases). The clonotype was recovered from an older woman with acute or convalescent COVID-19. Sequenced input: peripheral blood. CDR3 in amino acids: CASTLHGSSYNEQFF. The CDR3 DNA reads as TGTGCCAGCACCTTACATGGGAGCTCCTACAATGAGCAGTTCTTC.